Below, 32 T cell receptor beta chains from the same sample are listed, as sequenced in a study of blood T cell repertoires in COVID-19. The method was immunoSEQ multiplex PCR; TCRdb's version includes in-frame clones alone and lacks a portion of them. The top ten hold around 2.5% of the sample, which has hundreds of thousands of clones, roughly 85% seen once. The sample was PBMCs or T cells enriched from blood (not recorded which). These receptors were taken from a woman aged 45-65 years who had recovered from COVID-19.

This sequence joins TRBV4-3 and TRBJ2-1; D is possibly TRBD2 (6 bases). V gave up 0 bases and J gave up 2 bases, with 11 bases separating them. Germline CDR1 LGHNA, CDR2 YSLEER. This CDR3 region has 16 residues. This CDR3 reads CASSQEGGTPYNEQFF. As DNA, the CDR3 is TGCGCCAGCAGCCAAGAAGGCGGGACCCCCTACAATGAGCAGTTCTTC.

This chain uses TRBV4-1 with TRBJ2-3; 14 nucleotides line up with TRBD2. The CDR3 loop spans 18 amino acids. From germline, CDR1 is MGHRA and CDR2 YSYEKL. The V segment lost 0 bases and the J segment 4 bases; nucleotides outside the gene matches: 6. CDR3 residues: CASSQEGGLAGDSDTQYF. The CDR3 nucleotides read TGCGCCAGCAGCCAAGAGGGGGGACTAGCGGGGGACTCAGATACGCAGTATTTT.

The genes are TRBV30 and TRBJ2-1, with 12 bases fitting TRBD2. The CDR3 has 18 amino acids. The V gene end was trimmed by 0 bases and the J gene end by 6 bases; junction bases not matched to a gene: 12. Germline V gene lookup returns CDR1 GTSNPN and CDR2 SVGIG (reference sequence). DNA for the CDR3: TGTGCCTGGAGTGTACGATCTTGGAGGACTAGCGGGGTCAATGAGCAGTTCTTC. Protein sequence: CAWSVRSWRTSGVNEQFF.

CDR3 in DNA: TGTGCCAGCAGCTTGGTAGGGACTCGGACTGAAGCTTTCTTT. Its protein product is CASSLVGTRTEAFF. The J gene is TRBJ1-1, the V gene TRBV7-9, with D possibly matching TRBD1 (5 bases). Germline CDR1 SEHNR, CDR2 FQNEAQ (reference sequence). The CDR3 sequence is 14 residues long. V lost 3 bases and J 5 bases, leaving 13 bases between the germline ends.

This sequence joins TRBV27 and TRBJ1-1; TRBD1 aligns across 7 bases. V lost 4 bases to trimming and J lost 1 base; unmatched junction nucleotides: 6. This CDR3 is built from 15 residues. The germline CDR1 and CDR2 sequences are MNHEY and SMNVEV (reference sequence). CDR3 in DNA: TGTGCCAGCAGTTCCAGACAGGGAGAGAACACTGAAGCTTTCTTT. Translating it yields CASSSRQGENTEAFF.

The chain employs TRBV29-1 and TRBJ2-6; 11 bases map to TRBD1. With 7 bases clipped from V and 0 bases from J, the junction kept 8 bases outside the gene matches. Germline CDR1 reads SQVTM; CDR2 reads ANQGSEA. This CDR3 has 17 residues. The CDR3 region is CSAGQGGAPSGANVLTF. The CDR3 DNA is TGCAGCGCGGGACAGGGGGGAGCCCCCTCTGGGGCCAACGTCCTGACTTTC.

This clone has a single count. The chain carries TRBV7-2 and TRBJ1-2; D gene unclear. Germline lookup yields CDR1 SGHTA and CDR2 FQGNSA. Trimming took 2 bases from V and 8 from J, leaving 12 bases between them. The CDR3 consists of 13 residues. In nucleotides, the CDR3 is TGTGCCAGCAGCTTAACCTCTACTAGGGGCTACACCTTC. Amino acid sequence: CASSLTSTRGYTF.

This chain uses TRBV3-1 (or the pseudogene TRBV3-2) with TRBJ1-1, with no clear D. Germline lookup yields CDR1 LGHDT and CDR2 YNNKEL (reference sequence). The CDR3 has 14 amino acids. V shed 4 bases and J shed 1 base, with 10 bases lying between them. This chain's CDR3 is CASSPPRANTEAFF. DNA for the CDR3: TGTGCCAGCAGCCCCCCGAGGGCGAACACTGAAGCTTTCTTT.

This chain uses TRBV5-5 with TRBJ2-7; TRBD1 agrees at 8 bases. Germline loops: CDR1 SGHKS, CDR2 YYEKEE (reference sequence). CDR3 length: 13 amino acids. The ends lost 2 bases at V and 8 bases at J; junction bases unmatched: 6. The CDR3 bases are TGTGCCAGCAGCTTTTCTGGACAGGGCAAGCAGTACTTC. The encoded protein is CASSFSGQGKQYF.

This clone has just one count. The rearrangement joins TRBV5-6 to TRBJ1-2; 7 bases fit TRBD1. After removal of 2 bases from V and 7 bases from J, the junction contained 5 bases not matched to a gene. Germline V gene lookup returns CDR1 SGHDT and CDR2 YYEEEE. CDR3 length: 13 amino acids. Here the CDR3 reads CASSFYRGAGYTF. In DNA, the CDR3 is TGTGCCAGCAGCTTTTACAGGGGAGCTGGCTACACCTTC.

CDR3 loop: CASSLVGDRVRNEQFF. In nucleotides, the CDR3 is TGTGCCAGCAGCTTAGTTGGAGACAGGGTCCGCAATGAGCAGTTCTTC. The gene calls are TRBV7-9 and TRBJ2-1, with 7 bases matching TRBD1. The CDR3 length is 16 residues. With V trimmed by 1 base and J by 6 bases, 9 bases remained unmatched. Germline-derived CDR1 and CDR2 are SEHNR and FQNEAQ (reference sequence).

V gene TRBV30 combines with J gene TRBJ2-5; 7 bases match TRBD2. Unmatched junction bases numbered 10, after V lost 4 bases and J lost 2 bases. The germline gives CDR1 GTSNPN, CDR2 SVGIG (reference sequence). The CDR3 runs to 15 residues. The CDR3 here is CAWTPGRRGQETQYF. CDR3 coding DNA: TGTGCCTGGACCCCCGGGAGGCGGGGACAAGAGACCCAGTACTTC. Using reference TRBV30 and TRBJ2-5 for the parts outside the CDR3, the full variable domain is SQTIHQWPATLVQPVGSPLSLECTVEGTSNPNLYWYRQAAGRGLQLLFYSVGIGQISSEVPQNLSASRPQDRQFILSSKKLLLSDSGFYLCAWTPGRRGQETQYFGPGTRLLVL.

The chain is built from TRBV6-5 and TRBJ2-5; TRBD2 might be the D (5 bases). Germline CDR1 and CDR2: MNHEY and SVGAGI. This CDR3 is 15 amino acids long. Trimming pared 0 bases from V and 5 bases from J, leaving 13 bases between. Written as DNA, the CDR3 is TGTGCCAGCAGTTACTCCGGAGGATTGGGGGAGACCCAGTACTTC. This sequence encodes CASSYSGGLGETQYF.

The chain carries TRBV14 and TRBJ2-2; 7 bases align to TRBD1. Trimming cost V 2 bases and J 2 bases; bases outside gene matches: 8. Germline V gene lookup returns CDR1 SGHDN and CDR2 FVKESK. This CDR3 comprises 17 residues. The CDR3 coding sequence is TGTGCCAGCAGCCAACTATGGGACAGCCGAAACACCGGGGAGCTGTTTTTT. Its translation is CASSQLWDSRNTGELFF.

The chain is built from TRBV4-1 and TRBJ2-1; D gene ambiguous. The CDR3 totals 15 residues. Germline V gene data show CDR1 as MGHRA and CDR2 as YSYEKL. The germline V and J ends were trimmed by 3 bases and 0 bases, with 9 bases remaining between them. The CDR3 protein is CASSHSISSYNEQFF. The CDR3 DNA sequence: TGCGCCAGCAGCCACAGTATAAGCTCCTACAATGAGCAGTTCTTC.

V and J are TRBV5-1 and TRBJ2-7, with TRBD1 matching 7 bases. The V gene end was trimmed by 2 bases and the J gene end by 3 bases; junction bases not matched to a gene: 8. CDR1 SGHRS and CDR2 YFSETQ come from the germline V gene. The CDR3 contains 15 residues. The DNA of the CDR3 is TGCGCCAGCAGCTTACAGGGGAGAGGGGACTACGAGCAGTACTTC. It translates to CASSLQGRGDYEQYF.

This clone was found once. V usage is TRBV19 and J usage is TRBJ1-2, with 7 bases aligning to TRBD1. Germline-derived CDR1 and CDR2 are LNHDA and SQIVND (reference sequence). Trimming removed 9 bases from V and 4 bases from J; junction bases left unmatched: 11. This CDR3 spans 14 amino acids. The DNA of the CDR3 is TGTGCCAGGGGGACCGGACAGGCGGTCTATGGCTACACCTTC. Translating gives CARGTGQAVYGYTF.

The V and J genes are TRBV28 and TRBJ2-5, with D hard to call. The V end was cut by 6 bases, the J end by 0 bases, with 8 bases between. Germline V lookup: CDR1 MDHEN, CDR2 SYDVKM. The CDR3 is 13 residues long. The CDR3 loop is CASRQPNQETQYF. The CDR3 region has the DNA TGTGCCAGCAGACAGCCGAACCAAGAGACCCAGTACTTC. Complete variable domain (other parts from reference TRBV28 and TRBJ2-5): DVKVTQSSRYLVKRTGEKVFLECVQDMDHENMFWYRQDPGLGLRLIYFSYDVKMKEKGDIPEGYSVSREKKERFSLILESASTNQTSMYLCASRQPNQETQYFGPGTRLLVL.

The rearrangement joins TRBV5-1 to TRBJ2-2; 8 bases map to TRBD1. The trim removed 1 base at V and 4 bases at J, leaving 3 bases unmatched. The V gene's germline CDR1 is SGHRS and CDR2 YFSETQ. This CDR3 is 15 amino acids long. CDR3 amino acids: CASSLSGQATGELFF. For the CDR3, the DNA is TGCGCCAGCAGCTTGTCGGGACAGGCCACCGGGGAGCTGTTTTTT. The full variable domain, completed using reference TRBV5-1 and TRBJ2-2, is KAGVTQTPRYLIKTRGQQVTLSCSPISGHRSVSWYQQTPGQGLQFLFEYFSETQRNKGNFPGRFSGRQFSNSRSEMNVSTLELGDSALYLCASSLSGQATGELFFGEGSRLTVL.

V gene TRBV29-1 combines with J gene TRBJ1-2; tentative D call: TRBD1 (6 bases). Germline V lookup: CDR1 SQVTM, CDR2 ANQGSEA. The CDR3 length is 14 residues. Trimming removed 4 bases from V and 2 bases from J, with 14 bases in between. CDR3 amino acids: CSVAQQGYNYGYTF. The CDR3 DNA reads TGCAGCGTTGCCCAACAGGGATACAACTATGGCTACACCTTC. Full variable domain (rest looked up from reference TRBV29-1 and TRBJ1-2): SAVISQKPSRDICQRGTSLTIQCQVDSQVTMMFWYRQQPGQSLTLIATANQGSEATYESGFVIDKFPISRPNLTFSTLTVSNMSPEDSSIYLCSVAQQGYNYGYTFGSGTRLTVV.

In its sample, this clone was seen once. The rearrangement joins TRBV9 to TRBJ2-1, with TRBD1 identical over 12 bases. Germline CDR1 and CDR2: SGDLS and YYNGEE. This CDR3 contains 16 residues. The V gene end was trimmed by 3 bases and the J gene end by 7 bases; junction bases not matched to a gene: 8. The CDR3 DNA follows: TGTGCCAGCAGCGCCCGGGACAGGGGGCCCCGGAATGAGCAGTTCTTC. Translating gives CASSARDRGPRNEQFF. The full variable domain, with the rest looked up from reference TRBV9 and TRBJ2-1, is DSGVTQTPKHLITATGQRVTLRCSPRSGDLSVYWYQQSLDQGLQFLIQYYNGEERAKGNILERFSAQQFPDLHSELNLSSLELGDSALYFCASSARDRGPRNEQFFGPGTRLTVL.

The rearrangement joins TRBV7-9 to TRBJ2-6; D gene uncertain. This CDR3 spans 13 amino acids. From germline, CDR1 is SEHNR and CDR2 FQNEAQ (reference sequence). V shed 5 bases and J shed 4 bases, with 6 bases lying between them. CDR3 amino acids: CASSVAGANVLTF. CDR3 nucleotide sequence: TGTGCCAGCAGCGTGGCAGGGGCCAACGTCCTGACTTTC.

The rearrangement joins TRBV5-8 to TRBJ1-6, with D perhaps matching TRBD1 (5 bases). There are 13 residues in the CDR3. The V end lost 4 bases, the J end lost 10 bases, and 12 bases lay between the germline ends. Germline V lookup: CDR1 SGHTS, CDR2 YDEGEE. The CDR3 loop is CASSLRGDSPLHF. CDR3 coding DNA: TGTGCCAGCAGCCTTCGGGGGGACTCACCCCTCCACTTT.

V gene TRBV10-1 combines with J gene TRBJ2-2, with TRBD1 matching 9 bases. Trimming removed 7 bases from V and 3 bases from J; junction bases left unmatched: 3. CDR3 length equals 14 residues. The V gene's germline CDR1 is WNHNN and CDR2 SYGVQD (reference sequence). The CDR3, as DNA: TGCGCCAGCACCCGGGACAGGGACACCGGGGAGCTGTTTTTT. It translates to CASTRDRDTGELFF.

The J gene is TRBJ2-1, the V gene TRBV9; a weak D match, TRBD2 (5 bases). The CDR3 runs 14 residues. CDR1 SGDLS and CDR2 YYNGEE come from the germline V gene. The V and J ends lost 0 bases and 4 bases respectively, with 8 bases between them. In DNA, the CDR3 is TGTGCCAGCAGCGTAGATGGGAGTTACAATGAGCAGTTCTTC. Encoded protein: CASSVDGSYNEQFF.

This clone was seen a single time. The rearrangement joins TRBV27 to TRBJ1-1; no firm D call. Looked up from germline, CDR1 is MNHEY and CDR2 is SMNVEV (reference sequence). V was cut by 3 bases and J by 4 bases, with 9 bases left in between. The CDR3 is 13 amino acids. The chain's CDR3 is CASSFAWSTEAFF. The CDR3 coding sequence is TGTGCCAGCAGTTTCGCGTGGAGCACTGAAGCTTTCTTT.

The chain uses TRBV27 and TRBJ1-4, with 7 bases matching TRBD1. This CDR3 is 14 amino acids long. With 1 base clipped from V and 7 bases from J, the junction kept 3 bases outside the gene matches. Germline loops: CDR1 MNHEY, CDR2 SMNVEV (reference sequence). This chain's CDR3 is CASSLYRGGEKLFF. CDR3 coding DNA: TGTGCCAGCAGTTTATACAGGGGCGGTGAAAAACTGTTTTTT.

The chain joins TRBV9 to TRBJ1-4, with 10 bases fitting TRBD1. Per germline, CDR1 SGDLS and CDR2 YYNGEE. This CDR3 has 15 residues. Trimming removed 4 bases from V and 7 bases from J; junction bases left unmatched: 7. This CDR3 reads CASSQPGTGVEKLFF. CDR3 nucleotides: TGTGCCAGCAGCCAACCGGGGACAGGGGTTGAAAAACTGTTTTTT.

The chain carries TRBV7-2 and TRBJ2-3; 9 bases match TRBD2. The CDR3 covers 13 residues. The junction had 5 bases not matched to a gene; V was cut back by 8 bases and J by 5 bases. Per the germline V gene, CDR1 is SGHTA and CDR2 is FQGNSA. The CDR3 protein is CASAGGARDTQYF. In DNA, the CDR3 is TGTGCCAGCGCGGGGGGGGCCAGAGATACGCAGTATTTT.

CDR3 loop: CASSSTGQGSYNEQFF. The CDR3, as DNA: TGTGCCAGCAGTTCCACTGGACAGGGGAGCTACAATGAGCAGTTCTTC. The chain has TRBV7-6 and TRBJ2-1; 9 bases align to TRBD1. Germline values: CDR1 SGHVS, CDR2 FNYEAQ. The length of the CDR3 is 16 residues. Trimming at V came to 6 bases and at J to 3 bases, leaving 9 bases not matched to a gene.

A remark on this clone: This likely came from a read error, as a far larger clone is one base away. The V and J genes are TRBV11-2 and TRBJ1-1; TRBD1 matches 8 bases. With 6 bases clipped from V and 1 base from J, the junction kept 1 base outside the gene matches. Germline V lookup: CDR1 SGHAT, CDR2 FQNNGV. CDR3 length: 13 amino acids. Here the CDR3 reads CASSQGANTEAFF. The CDR3 coding sequence is TGTGCCAGCAGTCAGGGGGCGAACACTGAAGCTTTCTTT.

This clone was recorded only once. The chain's CDR3 is CASSELRGPTDTQYF. CDR3 bases: TGCGCCAGCAGTGAGCTGCGGGGGCCCACAGATACGCAGTATTTT. The chain joins TRBV10-1 to TRBJ2-3; maybe TRBD2 (7 bases). The length of the CDR3 is 15 residues. V lost 2 bases, J lost 2 bases, and 11 bases lay in between. The germline gives CDR1 WNHNN, CDR2 SYGVQD (reference sequence).